This T cell receptor (beta chain) was recorded in a study of CXCR3-negative and CXCR3-positive naive CD8 T cells. On this clonotype: Its antigen is unknown.

Via 5' RACE with UMI labels, TRB cDNA libraries were prepared. TCRdb reanalyzed the 5' RACE reads, giving one entry per CDR3 protein sequence and no DNA. This sample contains roughly 7,200 distinct CDR3 sequences. Germline CDR1 and CDR2: MDHEN and SYDVKM. The CDR3 length is 13 residues. Study-level points and caveats: Naive cells positive for CXCR3 carried more hydrophobic TRB CDR3s than CXCR3-negative ones.

The TCR originated in a human donor in good health. Some clones in this sample may be carry-over from other donors' samples. The sample consisted of naive CXCR3+ CD8+ T cells from blood. The subset here: CD45RO-CCR7+CD27+CD95- naive CD8+ T cells expressing CXCR3 (TNR3+). The chain recombines TRBV28 with TRBJ2-7; the TCRdb call, TRBD1, lacks DNA for checking. CDR3 sequence: CASRGTDPYEQYF.